This is a list of T cell receptor beta chains from one sample in a study of T cell changes during pregnancy in multiple sclerosis. The assay was immunoSEQ multiplex PCR, and TCRdb's table has in-frame clones only and misses some. The data contain tens of thousands of clones, over 85% of them seen just once; the ten biggest clones take up 0.67%. This sample comprised CD4+ T cells from peripheral blood mononuclear cells, obtained in the first trimester of pregnancy. The receptor source for this set is a female donor with multiple sclerosis, enrolled in a pregnancy study. Both conserved end residues are part of each CDR3. A D gene is named only where the DNA matches it firmly.

TRBV19	TRBJ1-5	-	TGTGCCAGTAGTATCTGGCAGGGGCTGAATCAGCCCCAGCATTTT	CASSIWQGLNQPQHF
TRBV7-6	TRBJ2-1	TRBD2	TGTGCCAGCAGCTTAGACGGACTAGCGGAGACCTACAATGAGCAGTTCTTC	CASSLDGLAETYNEQFF
TRBV5-8	TRBJ1-1	TRBD1	TGTGCCAGCAGCTTGGTACGGCAGGGGGCCTTCACTGAAGCTTTCTTT	CASSLVRQGAFTEAFF
TRBV4-2	TRBJ2-7	TRBD2	TGTGCCAGCAGCCAACGGGGGGGGCGGGAGGCAACATACTTC	CASSQRGGREATYF
TRBV7-8	TRBJ2-1	-	TGTGCCAGTGGCGGGCAGGGGAGTGAGCAGTTCTTC	CASGGQGSEQFF
TRBV7-2	TRBJ2-7	TRBD2	TGTGCCAGCAGCTTAGGGAGCGGGATCTCCTACGAGCAGTACTTC	CASSLGSGISYEQYF
TRBV15	TRBJ1-5	-	TGTGCCACCAGCAGGCAGAGGTGGCAGCCCCAGCATTTT	CATSRQRWQPQHF
TRBV7-9	TRBJ2-1	-	TGTGCCAGCAGCCGGGGGTACAATGAGCAGTTCTTC	CASSRGYNEQFF
TRBV14	TRBJ2-3	TRBD2	TGTGCCAGCAGACGGACTAGCGTCGATACGCAGTATTTT	CASRRTSVDTQYF
TRBV6-6	TRBJ2-7	TRBD2	TGTGCCAGCAGTGGCAGACTAGCGGCAAGCTCCTACGAGCAGTACTTC	CASSGRLAASSYEQYF